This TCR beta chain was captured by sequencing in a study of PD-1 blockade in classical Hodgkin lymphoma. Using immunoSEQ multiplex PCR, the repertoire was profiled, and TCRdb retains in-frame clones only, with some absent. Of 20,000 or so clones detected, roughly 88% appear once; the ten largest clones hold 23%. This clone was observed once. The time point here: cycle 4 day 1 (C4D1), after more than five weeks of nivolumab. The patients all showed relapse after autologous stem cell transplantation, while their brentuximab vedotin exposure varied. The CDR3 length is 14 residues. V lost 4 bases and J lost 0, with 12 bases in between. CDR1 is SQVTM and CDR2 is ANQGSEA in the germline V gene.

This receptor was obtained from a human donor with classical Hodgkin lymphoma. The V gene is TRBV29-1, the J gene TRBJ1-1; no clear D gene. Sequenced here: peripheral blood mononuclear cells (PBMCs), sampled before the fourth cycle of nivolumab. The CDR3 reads CSVGSAPMNTEAFF. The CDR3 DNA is TGCAGCGTTGGATCTGCCCCCATGAACACTGAAGCTTTCTTT.